This TCR beta chain was profiled in a study of T cell repertoires in cytomegalovirus infection. This clonotype was detected many times. Its antigen remains unknown. The CDR3 covers 13 residues. Looked up from germline, CDR1 is DFQATT and CDR2 is SNEGSKA (reference sequence). V was pared by 0 bases and J by 6 bases, with 12 bases between. Study conclusions and caveats: Totalled public TCR beta family frequency picked out people who carried CMV plus the relevant HLA.

Via MiXCR, TCRdb re-called the reads, giving one row per CDR3 protein. The sample holds some 110,000 distinct CDR3 sequences, 10% seen once. The material sequenced was PBMCs, sequenced either directly or after in vitro stimulation (not recorded which). This chain connects TRBV20-1 to TRBJ2-7; D is possibly TRBD1 (6 bases). This TCR was sampled from a human donor in good health (CMV status not recorded). Some clones in this sample may be carry-over from other donors' samples. The CDR3 reads CSAREGPRGEQYV. In DNA form, the CDR3 reads TGCAGTGCTAGAGAGGGACCCAGGGGCGAGCAGTACGTC.